Shown below are 16 T cell receptor beta chains from a single sample sequenced in a study of spatial heterogeneity in lung cancer. Regarding time point: sample taken at primary tumor resection. A single record per CDR3 protein comes from TCRdb applying MiXCR to the 5' RACE reads. This sample yields around 92,000 distinct CDR3 sequences, of which approximately 12% are seen a single time; about two fifths belongs to the top ten. The material was PBMCs, obtained at surgery. These receptors all come from a male donor with early-stage non-small cell lung cancer.

The genes are TRBV28 and TRBJ2-7, with D tentatively TRBD2 (5 bases). Per germline, CDR1 MDHEN and CDR2 SYDVKM. The CDR3 contains 13 residues. V was cut by 7 bases and J by 2 bases, with 12 bases left in between. The CDR3 DNA reads TGTGCCAGCACCCCCCCGGGGACCTACGAGCAGTACTTC. Translation: CASTPPGTYEQYF.

In this sample, this clonotype turned up a few times. The genes are TRBV20-1 and TRBJ1-3, with D possibly being TRBD1 (6 bases). The germline V gene encodes CDR1 DFQATT and CDR2 SNEGSKA (reference sequence). Between the trimmed V and J ends, which lost 0 bases and 2 bases, there was a span of 11 bases. CDR3 size: 15 residues. The CDR3 here is CSAREQGRAGNTIYF. The CDR3 DNA reads TGCAGTGCTAGAGAGCAGGGGCGCGCTGGAAACACCATATATTTT.

This clonotype was observed a few times. An end of the junction does not agree with germline; a read error may underlie this. The chain is built from TRBV20-1 and TRBJ1-5; no reliable D call. The CDR3 runs to 14 residues. Looked up from germline, CDR1 is DFQATT and CDR2 is SNEGSKA (reference sequence). The CDR3 DNA is TGCAGTGCCAGAGGAGGGATCGGCAATCAGCCCCAGCATTTT. Its translation is CSARGGIGNQPQHF.

The V gene is TRBV12-5, the J gene TRBJ2-1; D may be TRBD1 (6 bases). The CDR3 extends over 13 amino acids. The ends were cut back, 7 bases at V and 4 bases at J, with 11 bases in the middle. Germline lookup yields CDR1 LGHNT and CDR2 FRNRAP. This CDR3 is CASEDSDYNEQFF. CDR3 bases: TGTGCTAGTGAGGACAGTGATTACAATGAGCAGTTCTTC.

The table lists this clonotype with a few counts. This chain links TRBV6-5 with TRBJ1-1; TRBD1 matches at 7 bases. Germline loops: CDR1 MNHEY, CDR2 SVGAGI. The CDR3 consists of 16 residues. V lost 5 bases, J lost 4 bases, and 13 bases stayed unmatched. The CDR3 DNA reads TGTGCCAGCAGTGGATTCACAGGGGATAGAGGCACTGAAGCTTTCTTT. It translates to CASSGFTGDRGTEAFF.

This clonotype was counted a few times. The rearrangement uses TRBV7-2 and TRBJ2-7, with D hard to call. CDR1 SGHTA and CDR2 FQGNSA come from the germline V gene. Trimming pared 2 bases from V and 3 bases from J, leaving 11 bases between. This CDR3 has 14 amino acids. The DNA of the CDR3 is TGTGCCAGCAGCTTACCGGAACTCAACTACGAGCAGTACTTC. It specifies CASSLPELNYEQYF. Looking up the rest from reference TRBV7-2 and TRBJ2-7 gives the full variable domain: GAGVSQSPSNKVTEKGKDVELRCDPISGHTALYWYRQSLGQGLEFLIYFQGNSAPDKSGLPSDRFSAERTGGSVSTLTIQRTQQEDSAVYLCASSLPELNYEQYFGPGTRLTVT.

The rearrangement joins TRBV25-1 to TRBJ2-7; the match to TRBD1 covers 8 bases. V trimming: 9 bases; J trimming: 2 bases; junction bases outside the gene matches: 9. Germline V gene data show CDR1 as MGHDK and CDR2 as SYGVNS. CDR3 length: 14 amino acids. CDR3 DNA sequence: TGTGCCAGTCGCGGGACAGGCCCCGCCTACGAGCAGTACTTC. As protein: CASRGTGPAYEQYF.

The V call is TRBV6-6, the J call TRBJ1-1; TRBD1 might be the D (6 bases). CDR3 length: 15 residues. Germline assignment: CDR1 MNHNY and CDR2 SVGAGI (reference sequence). V shed 5 bases and J shed 7 bases, with 20 bases lying between them. CDR3 in amino acids: CASSRGPTGAREAFF. The CDR3 bases are TGTGCCAGCAGTAGGGGCCCGACAGGCGCACGTGAAGCTTTCTTT.

In this sample, this clonotype turned up many times. V usage is TRBV7-2 and J usage is TRBJ2-3; perhaps D is TRBD1 or TRBD2 (6 bases each). V gave up 0 bases and J gave up 4 bases, with 14 bases separating them. This CDR3 has 16 residues. Germline CDR1 is SGHTA and CDR2 is FQGNSA. This CDR3 reads CASSLAGGLNADTQYF. In nucleotides, the CDR3 is TGTGCCAGCAGCTTAGCGGGGGGCCTTAATGCAGATACGCAGTATTTT.

This sequence joins TRBV20-1 and TRBJ2-7, with D possibly matching TRBD1 (5 bases). This CDR3 is 15 amino acids long. The ends were cut back, 0 bases at V and 0 bases at J, with 12 bases in the middle. Germline-derived CDR1 and CDR2 are DFQATT and SNEGSKA (reference sequence). For the CDR3, the DNA is TGCAGTGCTAGAGAACCCAGACAGAGCTCCTACGAGCAGTACTTC. Residues: CSAREPRQSSYEQYF.

This sequence joins TRBV12-3 or TRBV12-4 and TRBJ2-4; 11 nucleotides agree with TRBD1. Germline trimming cut 6 bases from V and 6 bases from J; bases unmatched to any gene: 4. This CDR3 is built from 14 residues. The CDR3 reads CASSLGQGVNIQYF. CDR3 DNA: TGTGCCAGCAGCCTGGGACAGGGGGTAAACATTCAGTACTTC.

This chain joins TRBV10-3 and TRBJ1-6; a weak D match, TRBD1 (6 bases). The CDR3 consists of 15 residues. Trimming pared 1 base from V and 9 bases from J, leaving 13 bases between. CDR1 and CDR2 (germline): ENHRY, SYGVKD. The CDR3 DNA follows: TGTGCCATCAGTGAGTTGGCAGGGGACGGTTCACCCCTCCACTTT. This translates into CAISELAGDGSPLHF.

The rearrangement joins TRBV9 to TRBJ1-1; D is undetermined. V was shortened by 0 bases and J by 1 base, with 4 bases between the two germline ends. The CDR3 covers 13 residues. Germline V lookup: CDR1 SGDLS, CDR2 YYNGEE. The CDR3 region is CASSVAQNTEAFF. DNA for the CDR3: TGTGCCAGCAGCGTAGCACAGAACACTGAAGCTTTCTTT.

The rearrangement uses TRBV2 and TRBJ2-1; D might be TRBD1 (6 bases). Germline CDR1 and CDR2: SNHLY and FYNNEI. The CDR3 spans 18 residues. Trimming took 5 bases from V and 4 from J, leaving 24 bases between them. CDR3 protein: CASSYRSGHRRYYNEQFF. CDR3 coding DNA: TGTGCCAGCAGTTACCGGTCGGGACACAGAAGATATTACAATGAGCAGTTCTTC.

The chain couples TRBV7-2 to TRBJ1-1; 7 nucleotides match TRBD1. CDR3 length: 17 residues. The V gene end was trimmed by 3 bases and the J gene end by 0 bases; junction bases not matched to a gene: 10. CDR1 and CDR2 from the germline V gene are SGHTA and FQGNSA. The CDR3 loop reads CASSLTSPGTVNTEAFF. CDR3 in DNA: TGTGCCAGCAGCTTGACGAGTCCCGGGACAGTGAACACTGAAGCTTTCTTT. The variable domain in full, completed from reference TRBV7-2 and TRBJ1-1, reads GAGVSQSPSNKVTEKGKDVELRCDPISGHTALYWYRQSLGQGLEFLIYFQGNSAPDKSGLPSDRFSAERTGGSVSTLTIQRTQQEDSAVYLCASSLTSPGTVNTEAFFGQGTRLTVV.

The V call is TRBV9, the J call TRBJ2-5; 12 nucleotides match TRBD2. V lost 0 bases, J lost 1 base, and 7 bases stayed unmatched. The CDR3 contains 18 residues. Per germline, CDR1 SGDLS and CDR2 YYNGEE. Here the CDR3 reads CASSVAPGLAGPQETQYF. The CDR3 DNA is TGTGCCAGCAGCGTAGCCCCGGGACTAGCGGGTCCCCAAGAGACCCAGTACTTC.